One T cell receptor (beta chain) is described in this entry. Its antigen is not known. The CDR3 has 13 residues. V was cut by 5 bases and J by 3 bases, with 10 bases left in between. Per the germline V gene, CDR1 is SEHNR and CDR2 is FQNEAQ (reference sequence). This sample was taken from a study of blood T cells in healthy people across ages. Background on the study: For every two T cells, template switching captured about one barcoded beta molecule.

Study-level points and caveats: Possibly confounding the expanded clonotype changes was the fact that donor CMV status was unknown.

A J-beta primer mix and a sample-barcoded 5' primer were used in a second PCR of about 7 to 11 cycles. A 12-random-nucleotide template-switch adaptor tagged each cDNA molecule. MiXCR was run by TCRdb on the 5' RACE reads, yielding one entry per CDR3 protein. This sample has roughly 1 million distinct CDR3 sequences, with around 25% found just once. The sample was also linked to a second study, of T cells of mothers and their children. This second report adds: All extracted RNA went into cDNA synthesis, roughly 1.5 ug per 15 ul.

Material: blood. V gene TRBV7-9 combines with J gene TRBJ1-1; D ambiguous. This TCR was recovered from a girl aged 2-10 years in good health. In DNA, the CDR3 is TGTGCCAGCAGCCCCCGGTATGACACTGAAGCTTTCTTT. Translating gives CASSPRYDTEAFF.